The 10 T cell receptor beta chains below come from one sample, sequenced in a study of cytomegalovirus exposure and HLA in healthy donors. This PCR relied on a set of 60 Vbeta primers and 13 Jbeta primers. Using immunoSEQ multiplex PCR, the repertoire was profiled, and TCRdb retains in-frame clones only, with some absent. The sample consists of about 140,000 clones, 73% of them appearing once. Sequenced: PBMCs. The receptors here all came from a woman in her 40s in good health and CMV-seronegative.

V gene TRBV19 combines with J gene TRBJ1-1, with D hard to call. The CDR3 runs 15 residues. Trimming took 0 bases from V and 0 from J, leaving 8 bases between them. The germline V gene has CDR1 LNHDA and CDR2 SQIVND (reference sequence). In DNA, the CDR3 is TGTGCCAGTAGTATAGATGGCGGGTTGAACACTGAAGCTTTCTTT. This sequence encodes CASSIDGGLNTEAFF.

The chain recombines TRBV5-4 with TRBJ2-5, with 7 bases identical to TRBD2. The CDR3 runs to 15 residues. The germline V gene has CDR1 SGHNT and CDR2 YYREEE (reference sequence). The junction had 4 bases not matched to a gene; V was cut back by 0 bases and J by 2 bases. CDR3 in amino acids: CASSLGAGLQETQYF. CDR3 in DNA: TGTGCCAGCAGCTTGGGAGCGGGACTTCAAGAGACCCAGTACTTC.

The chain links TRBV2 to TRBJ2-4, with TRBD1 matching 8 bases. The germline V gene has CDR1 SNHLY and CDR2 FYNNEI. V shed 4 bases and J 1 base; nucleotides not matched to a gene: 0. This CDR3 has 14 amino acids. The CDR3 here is CASSGQGAKNIQYF. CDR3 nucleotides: TGTGCCAGCAGTGGACAGGGGGCCAAAAACATTCAGTACTTC.

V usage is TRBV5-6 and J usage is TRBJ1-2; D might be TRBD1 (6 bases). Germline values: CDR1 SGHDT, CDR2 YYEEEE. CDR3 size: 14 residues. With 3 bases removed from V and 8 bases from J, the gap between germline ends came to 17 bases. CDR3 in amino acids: CASSWGKQGTGYTF. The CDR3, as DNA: TGTGCCAGCAGCTGGGGGAAACAGGGAACGGGCTACACCTTC.

The DNA for the CDR3 is TGTGCCAGCAGCTTGTGGACAGGGATGTCTGGCTACACCTTC. It codes for CASSLWTGMSGYTF. The chain is built from TRBV7-8 and TRBJ1-2; 8 bases align to TRBD1. With 3 bases clipped from V and 7 bases from J, the junction kept 7 bases outside the gene matches. The germline CDR1 and CDR2 sequences are SGHVS and FQNEAQ. The CDR3 runs 14 residues. Filled out from reference TRBV7-8 and TRBJ1-2, the complete variable domain reads GAGVSQSPRYKVAKRGQDVALRCDPISGHVSLFWYQQALGQGPEFLTYFQNEAQLDKSGLPSDRFFAERPEGSVSTLKIQRTQQEDSAVYLCASSLWTGMSGYTFGSGTRLTVV.

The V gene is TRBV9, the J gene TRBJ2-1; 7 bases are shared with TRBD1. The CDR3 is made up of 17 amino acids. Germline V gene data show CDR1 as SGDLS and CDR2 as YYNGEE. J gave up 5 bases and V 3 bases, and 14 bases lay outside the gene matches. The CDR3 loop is CASSARDSWGLDNEQFF. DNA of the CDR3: TGTGCCAGCAGCGCGAGGGACAGTTGGGGGCTGGACAATGAGCAGTTCTTC.

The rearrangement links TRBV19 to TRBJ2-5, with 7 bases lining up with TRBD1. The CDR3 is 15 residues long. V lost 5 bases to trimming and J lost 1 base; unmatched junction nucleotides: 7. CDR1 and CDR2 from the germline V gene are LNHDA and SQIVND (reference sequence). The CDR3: CASSPGTAPQETQYF. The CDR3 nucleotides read TGTGCCAGTAGTCCCGGGACAGCCCCCCAAGAGACCCAGTACTTC. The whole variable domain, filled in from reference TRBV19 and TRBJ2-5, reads DGGITQSPKYLFRKEGQNVTLSCEQNLNHDAMYWYRQDPGQGLRLIYYSQIVNDFQKGDIAEGYSVSREKKESFPLTVTSAQKNPTAFYLCASSPGTAPQETQYFGPGTRLLVL.

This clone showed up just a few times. The CDR3 sequence is CASSYSRGLTEAFF. CDR3 bases: TGTGCCAGCAGTTACTCGAGAGGGTTAACTGAAGCTTTCTTT. The chain joins TRBV6-5 to TRBJ1-1, with D unresolved. The CDR3 contains 14 residues. The germline V and J ends were trimmed by 0 bases and 5 bases, with 10 bases remaining between them. Germline V gene sequence: CDR1 MNHEY, CDR2 SVGAGI.

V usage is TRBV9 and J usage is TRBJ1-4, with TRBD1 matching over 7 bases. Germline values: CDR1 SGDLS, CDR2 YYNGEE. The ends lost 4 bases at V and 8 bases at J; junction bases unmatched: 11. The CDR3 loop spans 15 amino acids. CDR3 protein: CASSPRQGGKEKLFF. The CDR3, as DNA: TGTGCCAGCAGCCCCCGACAGGGTGGGAAGGAAAAACTGTTTTTT.

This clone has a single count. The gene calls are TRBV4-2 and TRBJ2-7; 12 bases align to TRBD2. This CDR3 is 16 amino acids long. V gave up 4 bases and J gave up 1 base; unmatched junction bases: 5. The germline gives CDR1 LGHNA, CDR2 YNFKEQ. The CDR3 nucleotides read TGTGCCAGCAGCCCCGGACTAGCGGGGACATCCTACGAGCAGTACTTC. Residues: CASSPGLAGTSYEQYF.